The 10 T cell receptor beta chains in this list originate from one sample, sequenced in a study of cytomegalovirus exposure and HLA in healthy donors. The PCR was carried out with 60 Vbeta primers and 13 Jbeta primers. Assay used: immunoSEQ multiplex PCR; TCRdb lists only in-frame clones, some missing. The repertoire holds about 160,000 clones, with less than 90% as singletons. Material: PBMCs. The source of these receptors is a woman between 18 and 29 years old in good health and CMV-seronegative.

There are a few counts of this clone. The V call is TRBV10-3, the J call TRBJ2-7; 8 bases map to TRBD2. V gave up 0 bases and J gave up 7 bases; unmatched junction bases: 11. This CDR3 spans 16 amino acids. Germline loops: CDR1 ENHRY, CDR2 SYGVKD. CDR3 nucleotides: TGTGCCATCAGTGAGTCCTTAGGGTCAGGCGGGGGGGAGCAGTACTTC. Protein: CAISESLGSGGGEQYF.

The rearrangement uses TRBV4-1 and TRBJ1-1; TRBD1 matches 9 bases. CDR1 and CDR2 (germline): MGHRA, YSYEKL. The CDR3 is 15 residues long. The V segment lost 5 bases and the J segment 5 bases; nucleotides outside the gene matches: 9. The CDR3 protein is CASSKLGQGRTEAFF. Here the CDR3 DNA reads TGCGCCAGCAGCAAGTTAGGACAGGGGAGGACTGAAGCTTTCTTT.

The chain combines TRBV28 with TRBJ2-3; D possibly corresponds to TRBD1 (5 bases). Trimming took 1 base from V and 1 from J, leaving 9 bases between them. Germline values: CDR1 MDHEN, CDR2 SYDVKM. This CDR3 region has 15 residues. The CDR3 here is CASSLYQGGTDTQYF. CDR3 nucleotides: TGTGCCAGCAGTTTATATCAGGGTGGCACAGATACGCAGTATTTT. Full variable domain (remainder filled in from reference TRBV28 and TRBJ2-3): DVKVTQSSRYLVKRTGEKVFLECVQDMDHENMFWYRQDPGLGLRLIYFSYDVKMKEKGDIPEGYSVSREKKERFSLILESASTNQTSMYLCASSLYQGGTDTQYFGPGTRLTVL.

The rearrangement links TRBV7-2 to TRBJ2-7, with TRBD2 matching over 7 bases. Germline V gene data show CDR1 as SGHTA and CDR2 as FQGNSA. The CDR3 runs to 15 residues. V lost 3 bases to trimming and J lost 3 bases; unmatched junction nucleotides: 8. The CDR3 here is CASSFGGLSLYEQYF. CDR3 nucleotide sequence: TGTGCCAGCAGCTTCGGGGGACTATCCCTCTACGAGCAGTACTTC.

The chain combines TRBV6-5 with TRBJ1-6; D ambiguous. The CDR3 loop spans 14 amino acids. The germline V gene encodes CDR1 MNHEY and CDR2 SVGAGI. V dropped 6 bases and J dropped 8 bases, with 14 bases sitting between them. This CDR3 reads CASRESLRDSPLHF. In nucleotides, the CDR3 is TGTGCCAGCAGAGAGTCCTTGAGGGATTCACCCCTCCACTTT.

J is TRBJ2-4 and V is TRBV5-8; D is possibly TRBD2 (5 bases). The CDR3 spans 12 residues. Trimming shortened V by 4 bases and J by 7 bases, and 9 bases separated the two germline ends. Germline values: CDR1 SGHTS, CDR2 YDEGEE. Written as DNA, the CDR3 is TGTGCCAGCAGCCTGGGGAGTAACATTCAGTACTTC. Amino acid sequence: CASSLGSNIQYF.

The chain recombines TRBV27 with TRBJ2-7; tentatively, D is TRBD2 (6 bases). The CDR3 is made up of 13 amino acids. Per germline, CDR1 MNHEY and CDR2 SMNVEV (reference sequence). The germline V and J ends were trimmed by 2 bases and 6 bases, with 11 bases remaining between them. CDR3 region: CASSLGRDFEQYF. The CDR3 DNA reads as TGTGCCAGCAGTTTAGGCCGGGACTTCGAGCAGTACTTC.

This clone was recorded only once. The chain is built from TRBV4-1 and TRBJ2-3; possibly TRBD1 for D (5 bases). This CDR3 region has 15 residues. The V gene's germline CDR1 is MGHRA and CDR2 YSYEKL. V lost 3 bases to trimming and J lost 8 bases, with 18 bases between them. The chain's CDR3 is CASSQLAAPQGTQYF. CDR3 nucleotides: TGCGCCAGCAGCCAGTTAGCAGCCCCCCAGGGTACGCAGTATTTT.

Regarding this clone: This specimen includes other DNA sequences encoding the same CDR3. The genes are TRBV30 and TRBJ1-3; D unclear. Germline CDR1 GTSNPN, CDR2 SVGIG (reference sequence). The CDR3 extends over 12 amino acids. Trimming shortened V by 1 base and J by 4 bases, and 5 bases separated the two germline ends. The CDR3 DNA reads TGTGCCTGGAGTGCCTTGGGAAACACCATATATTTT. Translated: CAWSALGNTIYF.

The V gene is TRBV14, the J gene TRBJ2-3; 7 bases agree with TRBD1. This CDR3 is 14 amino acids long. Per germline, CDR1 SGHDN and CDR2 FVKESK. Trimming at V came to 5 bases and at J to 5 bases, leaving 7 bases not matched to a gene. DNA for the CDR3: TGTGCCAGCAGCTTTGGACAGGCAGGAGATACGCAGTATTTT. Amino acids: CASSFGQAGDTQYF.